This T cell receptor (beta chain) came from a study of blood T cell repertoires in COVID-19. Turning to the study itself: In each case, the material was cDNA or gDNA derived from T cells, B-cell-depleted T cells, or PBMCs.

Patients from Seattle were sampled longitudinally, starting during active infection. J gave up 6 bases and V 5 bases, and 9 bases lay outside the gene matches. Germline V gene lookup returns CDR1 MNHEY and CDR2 SVGEGT. This CDR3 is built from 15 residues. Original analysis: The assay estimated nucleated cells by amplifying reference gene primers. Repertoires were generated with immunoSEQ multiplex PCR, while TCRdb's copy carries only in-frame clones and drops some. V and J calls and clone size are as listed in that table; D and trimming were resolved from the DNA. This sample has over 450,000 clones, with roughly 89% found just once.

This clonotype was obtained from a young man with COVID-19, enrolled during active disease. The sample consisted of peripheral blood. The chain couples TRBV6-2 or TRBV6-3 to TRBJ2-7, with TRBD1 matching over 11 bases. CDR3 loop: CASSIWDRGVSEQYF. In DNA form, the CDR3 reads TGTGCCAGCAGTATTTGGGACAGGGGGGTCTCCGAGCAGTACTTC.